This entry concerns a single T cell receptor beta chain. This entry is derived from a study of blood T cell repertoires in COVID-19. The CDR3 is 16 amino acids. With 1 base removed from V and 0 bases from J, the gap between germline ends came to 12 bases. In germline, CDR1 is LNHNV, CDR2 YYDKDF (reference sequence). Only in-frame clones appear in the TCRdb table, and some are missing; sequencing was by immunoSEQ multiplex PCR. The sample carries some 150,000 clones, under 90% recorded once. This receptor was taken from a woman older than 75 in a cohort sampled during active or convalescent COVID-19. The chain combines TRBV15 with TRBJ1-2, with a possible D match to TRBD1 (6 bases). Sequencing was performed on peripheral blood. The CDR3 DNA is TGTGCCACCAGCAGAGGGCGGACAGTAGCTAACTATGGCTACACCTTC. Translation: CATSRGRTVANYGYTF. The whole variable domain, filled in from reference TRBV15 and TRBJ1-2, reads DAMVIQNPRYQVTQFGKPVTLSCSQTLNHNVMYWYQQKSSQAPKLLFHYYDKDFNNEADTPDNFQSRRPNTSFCFLDIRSPGLGDTAMYLCATSRGRTVANYGYTFGSGTRLTVV.